This paragraph covers one TCR beta chain sequence. This clone's antigen is unknown. The sample holds no much larger clone one base away, and base qualities are not on file. Sequencing relied on an Illumina NovaSeq 6000. TCR cDNA was synthesized by 5'RACE template switching, which introduced a universal primer site and unique molecular identifiers. Priming for cDNA synthesis came from both the TCR alpha and TCR beta constant segments. Library amplification used two PCR steps, and the second PCR step added sample barcodes and sequencing adapters. Libraries were sequenced on Illumina HiSeq 2500 (2x100 bp) or NovaSeq (2x150 bp). As for how the authors treated the data: Demultiplexing of reads and collapsing into UMI consensus sequences were performed with MIGEC, and V(D)J alignment was carried out with MiXCR. Vaccine-responding clonotypes were identified with edgeR using replicate PBMC samples, with FDR below 0.01 and a log2 fold change above 5 up to day 15 being required. Bulk clonotypes were assigned CD4 or CD8 identity according to which sequenced CD4 or CD8 repertoire held them at higher abundance. TCRdb ran its own pipeline on the public reads, namely fastp trimming at Q25 and MiXCR clone calling, and kept in-frame beta chains. Rows with a matching CDR3 protein are joined into one entry that keeps the most common DNA and genes. These V and J calls originate from TCRdb's pipeline instead of the authors' own analysis. This sample holds about 320,000 distinct CDR3 sequences; around 13% were observed only once. Of the sample, 2.5% to 4% falls within the top ten clones.

The data are from a study of T cells after yellow fever vaccination (dated 2019 in TCRdb). Notes on the research overall: Libraries from fractions with low cell numbers were prepared with the SMART-Seq v4 Ultra Low Input RNA kit. To follow T-cell clones before and after both primary and booster YFV17D yellow fever vaccination, bulk TCR alpha and beta repertoires underwent longitudinal sequencing. Two healthy male donors made up the cohort, one aged 18 to 29 years and the other aged 30 to 40 years. Blood was drawn at multiple timepoints before and after primary and secondary immunization, with bulk PBMC replicates and cell subsets isolated. The investigation overall reported the following: Most clones expanded after primary vaccination (96% of CD4 and roughly 88% of CD8) were re-detected after the booster, suggesting that broad memory maintenance occurred. Because only two donors were included in the study, the extent to which the findings can be generalized is limited. The secondary T-cell response was weaker than the primary response but faster, peaking on day 5 instead of day 15. FACS-sorted repertoires could contain abundant contaminating clonotypes from the bulk population, so computational filtering was required. A small fraction of clonotypes appeared in both the CD4 and CD8 compartments, likely as a result of convergent recombination.

The treatment or condition label on this specimen signifies: live attenuated yellow fever vaccine strain. A standard Ficoll-Paque protocol was used to isolate PBMCs from peripheral blood. CD4 and CD8 T-cell fractions were isolated with Dynabeads CD4 and CD8 positive selection kits. RNA was extracted with TriZol from bulk PBMCs, CD4 and CD8 fractions, and dextramer-positive and dextramer-negative fractions. V is pared back by 8 bases and J by 9 bases, with 15 bases lying between the germline termini. The germline V gene encodes CDR1 MGHRA and CDR2 YSYEKL. The CDR3 holds 12 amino acids from the cysteine to the phenylalanine. Only the CDR3 DNA stays, 36 bases, in frame from base 1.

This receptor chain uses TRBV4-1 and TRBJ2-3; the D gene cannot be resolved reliably. The sample was CD4+ T cells sorted from PBMCs, taken 15 days after the yellow fever booster vaccination. The receptor comes from a man aged 18 to 35 who received the YFV17D yellow fever vaccine. The DNA is as follows: TGCGCCAGCGGCCCTACGGCAGGCACGCAGTATTTT. Translated, it gives CASGPTAGTQYF.